Detailed here is one T cell receptor beta chain. Trimming pared 0 bases from V and 9 bases from J, leaving 11 bases between. This CDR3 has 14 amino acids. Looked up from germline, CDR1 is LGHDT and CDR2 is YNNKEL (reference sequence). These data belong to a study of blood T cell repertoires in COVID-19. Study context: Material from acute and convalescent COVID-19 was sourced from the United States, Italy and Spain. Nucleic acid was either cDNA or gDNA, and it came from T cells, B-cell-depleted T cells, or PBMCs.

Original methodology: The assay estimated nucleated cells by amplifying reference gene primers. TCRdb's table, derived via immunoSEQ multiplex PCR, lists solely in-frame clones and lacks some. V and J calls and clone size are as listed in that table; D and trimming were resolved from the DNA. The sample has about 140,000 clones; over 70% are singletons. This receptor was taken from an older woman with acute or convalescent COVID-19. This sequence joins TRBV3-1 (or the pseudogene TRBV3-2) and TRBJ1-4, with D hard to call. Sequencing used peripheral blood. The CDR3: CASSQDRLQKKLFF. In DNA, the CDR3 is TGTGCCAGCAGCCAAGATCGGTTACAGAAAAAACTGTTTTTT.